This T cell receptor (beta chain) was captured in a study of regulatory T cells in long-lasting Graves disease. This clonotype was counted ten times or more. TCR beta libraries were built with iRepertoire HTBI primers and Arm-PCR of CDR3 regions. A single record per CDR3 protein comes from TCRdb applying MiXCR to the multiplex PCR reads. The data contain about 290,000 distinct CDR3 sequences, 22% of them singletons. Time point reported: persistent/refractory GD, antithyroid drugs over 5 years with positive TRAb. From RNA extracted from PBMCs, the TCR library was made. The CDR3 has 12 residues. Trimming removed 1 base from V and 5 bases from J, with 5 bases in between. Germline loops: CDR1 SGHTA, CDR2 FQGNSA.

Specimen: peripheral blood mononuclear cells (PBMCs), collected when the disease was refractory, from a patient treated with antithyroid drugs. The TCR originated in a female donor with Graves disease. This sequence joins TRBV7-2 and TRBJ2-5, with D unclear. CDR3 sequence reads: CASSLELETQYF. Written as DNA, the CDR3 is TGTGCCAGCAGCTTAGAATTGGAGACCCAGTACTTC.